The 31 T cell receptor beta chains below come from one sample, sequenced in a study of neurological immune-mediated disorders. Via MiXCR, TCRdb re-called the 5' RACE reads, giving one row per CDR3 protein. The sample carries roughly 39,000 distinct CDR3 sequences, around 4.8% recorded once. Material: CD4+ T cells from blood. These receptors were obtained from a man younger than 30 in good health.

This clonotype was seen many times. This chain uses TRBV20-1 with TRBJ2-3; no clear D gene. The CDR3 is made up of 14 amino acids. CDR1 is DFQATT, CDR2 SNEGSKA, per germline (reference sequence). Trimming pared 1 base from V and 2 bases from J, leaving 10 bases between. Here the CDR3 reads CSARAAIPTDTQYF. In DNA form, the CDR3 reads TGCAGTGCTAGAGCGGCGATTCCCACAGATACGCAGTATTTT.

This clonotype is termed medium-sized. CDR3 DNA sequence: TGCAGTGCTAACGTGGTGGGGGACCAAGAGACCCAGTACTTC. It specifies CSANVVGDQETQYF. The rearrangement uses TRBV20-1 and TRBJ2-5; D is possibly TRBD1 or TRBD2 (5 bases each). Trimming removed 4 bases at V and 0 bases at J, with 12 bases between. CDR1 and CDR2 (germline): DFQATT, SNEGSKA (reference sequence). The CDR3 totals 14 residues.

This chain uses TRBV7-2 with TRBJ1-2; D gene unclear. V dropped 5 bases and J dropped 12 bases, with 16 bases sitting between them. The CDR3 contains 12 residues. Germline V gene lookup returns CDR1 SGHTA and CDR2 FQGNSA. CDR3 coding DNA: TGTGCCAGCAGCCAAAATTTCAGTATACACACCTTC. Its translation is CASSQNFSIHTF.

This clonotype was seen at least ten times. The CDR3: CASSQVMNTEAFF. CDR3 sequence (DNA): TGCGCCAGCAGTCAGGTAATGAACACTGAAGCTTTCTTT. The chain links TRBV5-1 to TRBJ1-1; D uncertain. The V gene's germline CDR1 is SGHRS and CDR2 YFSETQ. CDR3 length: 13 amino acids. V lost 5 bases and J 0 bases, leaving 8 bases between the germline ends.

The sample holds many counts of this clonotype. The chain uses TRBV7-2 and TRBJ2-1; D is perhaps TRBD1 (6 bases). CDR1 and CDR2 from the germline V gene are SGHTA and FQGNSA. V was clipped by 4 bases and J by 5 bases, with 18 bases between them. The CDR3 is 16 residues long. The CDR3 is CASSSGQPTPDNEQFF. For the CDR3, the DNA is TGTGCCAGCAGCTCAGGACAGCCCACTCCCGACAATGAGCAGTTCTTC.

This clonotype was recorded at least ten times. The gene calls are TRBV20-1 and TRBJ2-7; a possible D gene is TRBD1 (6 bases). Germline V gives CDR1 DFQATT, CDR2 SNEGSKA (reference sequence). The V and J ends lost 6 bases and 2 bases respectively, with 14 bases between them. The CDR3 contains 13 residues. The CDR3 DNA reads TGCAGTGCCTCGACAGGCGGAGCCTACGAGCAGTACTTC. It specifies CSASTGGAYEQYF.

This clonotype occurred many times. V and J are TRBV4-1 and TRBJ2-2, with 9 positions matching TRBD1. The CDR3 has 18 amino acids. Germline V CDR1 and CDR2: MGHRA, YSYEKL. After removal of 0 bases from V and 4 bases from J, the junction contained 9 bases not matched to a gene. The CDR3: CASSQDYEVGQGTGELFF. Written as DNA, the CDR3 is TGCGCCAGCAGCCAAGATTATGAGGTGGGACAGGGCACCGGGGAGCTGTTTTTT.

This clonotype has at least ten counts. The chain combines TRBV20-1 with TRBJ1-3; weak D call: TRBD1 (6 bases). The CDR3 is made up of 15 amino acids. The germline gives CDR1 DFQATT, CDR2 SNEGSKA (reference sequence). Trimming removed 3 bases at V and 0 bases at J, with 12 bases between. The CDR3 sequence is CSARGGLSSGNTIYF. The CDR3 region has the DNA TGCAGTGCTAGGGGGGGGCTGAGCTCTGGAAACACCATATATTTT.

This clonotype was found many times. The chain employs TRBV7-2 and TRBJ1-6, with D hard to call. The CDR3 covers 14 residues. V lost 1 base, J lost 9 bases, and 10 bases lay in between. Germline CDR1 reads SGHTA; CDR2 reads FQGNSA. The CDR3 is CASSLGGEGSPLHF. CDR3 coding DNA: TGTGCCAGCAGCTTAGGAGGTGAAGGTTCACCCCTCCACTTT. The variable domain in full, with the rest retrieved from reference TRBV7-2 and TRBJ1-6, is GAGVSQSPSNKVTEKGKDVELRCDPISGHTALYWYRQSLGQGLEFLIYFQGNSAPDKSGLPSDRFSAERTGGSVSTLTIQRTQQEDSAVYLCASSLGGEGSPLHFGNGTRLTVT.

This clonotype has more than one count but fewer than ten. In DNA, the CDR3 is TGTGCCAGCAGCTTAGGTCCGCCGATCGGATATGGCTACACCTTC. Protein product: CASSLGPPIGYGYTF. This sequence joins TRBV7-8 and TRBJ1-2; no reliable D call. Per the germline V gene, CDR1 is SGHVS and CDR2 is FQNEAQ. The CDR3 runs 15 residues. V was pared by 1 base and J by 5 bases, with 14 bases between. Combining the CDR3 with reference TRBV7-8 and TRBJ1-2 gives the whole variable domain GAGVSQSPRYKVAKRGQDVALRCDPISGHVSLFWYQQALGQGPEFLTYFQNEAQLDKSGLPSDRFFAERPEGSVSTLKIQRTQQEDSAVYLCASSLGPPIGYGYTFGSGTRLTVV.

In its sample, this clonotype was seen many times. J is TRBJ2-7 and V is TRBV12-3 or TRBV12-4, with 9 bases fitting TRBD1. The V gene end was trimmed by 1 base and the J gene end by 3 bases; junction bases not matched to a gene: 4. This CDR3 contains 15 residues. This chain's CDR3 is CASSLDRGLGYEQYF. The CDR3 DNA reads TGTGCCAGCAGTTTAGACAGGGGGCTAGGCTACGAGCAGTACTTC.

As concerns this clonotype: The junction departs from germline at one end; a sequencing error may be responsible. The V gene is TRBV7-9, the J gene TRBJ2-5; D is perhaps TRBD1 or TRBD2 (6 bases each). In germline, CDR1 is SEHNR, CDR2 FQNEAQ (reference sequence). The CDR3 runs 13 residues. The CDR3 loop is CASSLLEGETKYF. As DNA, the CDR3 is TGTGCAAGCAGCTTATTGGAGGGGGAGACCAAGTACTTC.

This clonotype was detected ten times or more. V and J are TRBV7-8 and TRBJ2-7; 9 bases are shared with TRBD1. CDR1 is SGHVS and CDR2 is FQNEAQ in the germline V gene. V lost 2 bases, J lost 6 bases, and 8 bases stayed unmatched. This CDR3 comprises 15 residues. CDR3 protein: CASSLFRDRAPEQYF. The CDR3 DNA reads as TGTGCCAGCAGCTTATTCCGGGACAGGGCTCCCGAGCAGTACTTC.

This clonotype was detected many times. J is TRBJ2-5 and V is TRBV5-1; D is unclear. Between the trimmed V and J ends, which lost 0 bases and 5 bases, there was a span of 11 bases. The CDR3 runs 14 residues. CDR1 is SGHRS, CDR2 YFSETQ, per germline. The DNA of the CDR3 is TGCGCCAGCAGCTTGGCGGTAGATCTGGAGACCCAGTACTTC. This sequence encodes CASSLAVDLETQYF.

At least ten counts were recorded for this clonotype. The chain combines TRBV24-1 with TRBJ2-5, with 8 bases fitting TRBD1. The CDR3 runs 15 residues. Losses at the gene ends were 2 bases for V and 2 bases for J; bases not matched to a gene: 3. Germline-derived CDR1 and CDR2 are KGHDR and SFDVKD. Here the CDR3 DNA reads TGTGCCACCAGTGATTCCAGGACAGGGCAAGAGACCCAGTACTTC. Its translation: CATSDSRTGQETQYF.

This chain joins TRBV20-1 and TRBJ1-2; D perhaps matches TRBD1 (6 bases). The CDR3 totals 15 residues. With 3 bases removed from V and 7 bases from J, the gap between germline ends came to 21 bases. Germline-derived CDR1 and CDR2 are DFQATT and SNEGSKA (reference sequence). In DNA form, the CDR3 reads TGCAGTGCTAGCGGGGAGGGGGGGGGCACTGGTGGCTACACCTTC. It encodes CSASGEGGGTGGYTF.

This clonotype was picked up many times. The chain carries TRBV5-1 and TRBJ1-2; 7 bases match TRBD1. Germline CDR1 is SGHRS and CDR2 is YFSETQ. Trimming removed 0 bases from V and 4 bases from J; junction bases left unmatched: 3. This CDR3 has 14 amino acids. The chain's CDR3 is CASSLEGALYGYTF. The CDR3 DNA sequence: TGCGCCAGCAGCTTGGAGGGGGCACTCTATGGCTACACCTTC.

By share, this clonotype ranks as medium-sized. The chain recombines TRBV5-1 with TRBJ1-1, with D uncertain. V gave up 0 bases and J gave up 5 bases, with 8 bases separating them. CDR3 length: 13 amino acids. Germline V gene lookup returns CDR1 SGHRS and CDR2 YFSETQ. The CDR3, as DNA: TGCGCCAGCAGCTTGGAGCCGGGTACTGAAGCTTTCTTT. It is translated as CASSLEPGTEAFF.

This clonotype was counted many times. The chain links TRBV7-2 to TRBJ2-7; the D gene is possibly TRBD1 (6 bases). The V end was cut by 1 base, the J end by 2 bases, with 12 bases between. Germline-derived CDR1 and CDR2 are SGHTA and FQGNSA. CDR3 size: 15 residues. CDR3 DNA sequence: TGTGCCAGCAGCTTAGGGGACATCCCAACCTACGAGCAGTACTTC. Translating gives CASSLGDIPTYEQYF.

This clonotype was picked up many times. The chain joins TRBV12-3 or TRBV12-4 to TRBJ2-1, with D perhaps TRBD2 (5 bases). This CDR3 is built from 12 residues. Trimming took off 0 bases at V and 13 bases at J, with 10 bases between the two ends. This CDR3 reads CASSLARTPQFF. As DNA, the CDR3 is TGTGCCAGCAGTTTAGCCCGGACTCCTCAGTTCTTC.

The table lists this clonotype with many counts. V is TRBV20-1 and J is TRBJ1-1; the D is unclear. Germline lookup yields CDR1 DFQATT and CDR2 SNEGSKA (reference sequence). Trimming took off 6 bases at V and 3 bases at J, with 14 bases between the two ends. The CDR3 contains 13 residues. CDR3 region: CSAGNGPDTEAFF. The DNA of the CDR3 is TGCAGTGCCGGGAATGGCCCTGACACTGAAGCTTTCTTT.

This clonotype appeared many times. The rearrangement uses TRBV24-1 and TRBJ2-5; unclear D gene. V lost 4 bases to trimming and J lost 5 bases, with 10 bases between them. CDR3 length: 13 residues. CDR1 is KGHDR, CDR2 SFDVKD, per germline. The CDR3 DNA reads TGTGCCACCAGTGACCATCAAAGGGAGACCCAGTACTTC. Its protein product is CATSDHQRETQYF.

This clonotype was counted many times. The chain couples TRBV6-5 to TRBJ2-3, with D possibly matching TRBD2 (7 bases). V was clipped by 1 base and J by 4 bases, with 15 bases between them. The CDR3 totals 16 residues. The germline V gene has CDR1 MNHEY and CDR2 SVGAGI. CDR3 residues: CASSYLRGLLADTQYF. The CDR3 bases are TGTGCCAGCAGTTACTTGCGGGGGCTGTTAGCAGATACGCAGTATTTT.

In this sample, this clonotype turned up many times. The rearrangement links TRBV10-3 to TRBJ2-1; D call uncertain. The CDR3 has 14 residues. Germline CDR1 ENHRY, CDR2 SYGVKD. V lost 7 bases and J lost 6, with 16 bases in between. The DNA of the CDR3 is TGTGCCATCAAAGGTTCCGTGATGGTCAATGAGCAGTTCTTC. Translating gives CAIKGSVMVNEQFF.

This clonotype was picked up many times. The genes are TRBV7-2 and TRBJ2-2, with no clear D. Trimming removed 3 bases at V and 6 bases at J, with 14 bases between. Germline V gene data show CDR1 as SGHTA and CDR2 as FQGNSA. The CDR3 runs to 15 residues. The CDR3, as DNA: TGTGCCAGCAGCTTGCGGCTAGGGCAAGCCGGGGAGCTGTTTTTT. Amino acids: CASSLRLGQAGELFF.

This clonotype was observed many times. The chain recombines TRBV5-1 with TRBJ2-3; 11 bases are shared with TRBD2. The CDR3 contains 20 residues. Germline assignment: CDR1 SGHRS and CDR2 YFSETQ. V was clipped by 2 bases and J by 1 base; unmatched bases: 15. The CDR3 is CASSLRTSGFRGSGTDTQYF. The CDR3 bases are TGCGCCAGCAGCTTAAGGACTAGCGGGTTCAGAGGGTCAGGCACAGATACGCAGTATTTT.

This clonotype is labeled medium-sized. V gene TRBV5-1 combines with J gene TRBJ2-1; 8 positions agree with TRBD1. The CDR3 covers 15 residues. Germline V CDR1 and CDR2: SGHRS, YFSETQ. The V gene end was trimmed by 3 bases and the J gene end by 0 bases; junction bases not matched to a gene: 2. The CDR3 loop is CASSWTGPSYNEQFF. Written as DNA, the CDR3 is TGCGCCAGCAGCTGGACAGGGCCCTCCTACAATGAGCAGTTCTTC.

This clonotype was counted many times. This chain connects TRBV10-3 to TRBJ1-2, with 7 bases that match TRBD1. After removal of 1 base from V and 4 bases from J, the junction contained 0 bases not matched to a gene. CDR1 and CDR2 (germline): ENHRY, SYGVKD. The CDR3 runs 13 residues. CDR3: CAISEWDSYGYTF. The CDR3 DNA reads TGTGCCATCAGTGAGTGGGACAGCTATGGCTACACCTTC.

The J gene is TRBJ2-1, the V gene TRBV6-6; D is uncertain. Between the trimmed V and J ends, which lost 2 bases and 10 bases, there was a span of 6 bases. Germline V gene lookup returns CDR1 MNHNY and CDR2 SVGAGI (reference sequence). CDR3 length: 11 amino acids. The CDR3 reads CASSYPGEQFF. Here the CDR3 DNA reads TGTGCCAGCAGTTACCCCGGGGAGCAGTTCTTC.

This clonotype has a count of ten or more. The rearrangement joins TRBV5-1 to TRBJ2-3; 9 nucleotides align to TRBD1. This CDR3 has 17 residues. Losses at the gene ends were 2 bases for V and 2 bases for J; bases not matched to a gene: 9. Germline loops: CDR1 SGHRS, CDR2 YFSETQ. CDR3 DNA sequence: TGCGCCAGCAGCTTACAACCACAGGGGGCCAACACAGATACGCAGTATTTT. Translated, it gives CASSLQPQGANTDTQYF.

This clonotype was seen repeatedly, ten times or more. This chain uses TRBV25-1 with TRBJ1-1, with 8 bases fitting TRBD1. Germline CDR1 and CDR2: MGHDK and SYGVNS. This CDR3 is built from 16 residues. Unmatched junction bases numbered 11, after V lost 4 bases and J lost 4 bases. The CDR3 DNA reads as TGTGCCAGCAGTGCCATCTGGACAGGGCACGGCACTGAAGCTTTCTTT. It specifies CASSAIWTGHGTEAFF. Full variable domain (missing parts from reference TRBV25-1 and TRBJ1-1): EADIYQTPRYLVIGTGKKITLECSQTMGHDKMYWYQQDPGMELHLIHYSYGVNSTEKGDLSSESTVSRIRTEHFPLTLESARPSHTSQYLCASSAIWTGHGTEAFFGQGTRLTVV.